This entry describes one T cell receptor beta chain. The antigen is undetermined. Germline CDR1 DFQATT, CDR2 SNEGSKA (reference sequence). This CDR3 spans 15 amino acids. Trimming took 3 bases from V and 0 from J, leaving 14 bases between them. Unique molecular identifiers tagged the TCR beta cDNA libraries. One entry per CDR3 protein, called by TCRdb with MiXCR from the PCR reads. The repertoire holds hundreds of thousands of distinct CDR3 sequences, with more than 50% as singletons. This sample was taken from a study of post-analysis software for immune sequencing data. Study background: Relapsing-remitting, secondary progressive and progressive-relapsing multiple sclerosis courses were included. Study results and caveats: TRBV5-6, TRBV5-1 and TRBV20-1 were among several TRBV segments more frequent in patients than controls.

This TCR was recovered from a girl aged 2 to 9 with multiple sclerosis. What was sequenced was blood. V is TRBV20-1 and J is TRBJ1-1; D unresolved. The CDR3 sequence is CSARAGGTMNTEAFF. The CDR3 DNA reads as TGCAGTGCTAGGGCCGGCGGCACCATGAACACTGAAGCTTTCTTT.